The T cell receptor (beta chain) described here comes from a study of cytomegalovirus exposure and HLA in healthy donors. On the study more broadly: Among the approximately 400 genotyped donors, 81% were placed in the Caucasian-associated ancestry cluster.

In regard to this clone: Its antigen is as yet unknown.

General study results and limits: The authors listed roughly 150 TCR beta chains as cytomegalovirus-associated.

All donors participated as healthy donors of bone marrow. In the PCR, 60 Vbeta and 13 Jbeta primers were used. Here immunoSEQ multiplex PCR was the method, and the copy in TCRdb shows in-frame clones only, minus some. The sample consists of approximately 98,000 clones, about 80% of them appearing once. The sequenced sample consisted of PBMCs. The receptor comes from a man aged 18 to 30 in good health and CMV-seropositive.

CDR3 sequence reads: CASSLSGQGKTQYF. In DNA, the CDR3 is TGTGCCAGCAGCTTATCGGGACAGGGAAAGACTCAGTACTTC. The chain is built from TRBV7-2 and TRBJ2-7; 9 positions match TRBD1. CDR3 length: 14 amino acids. The V segment lost 2 bases and the J segment 10 bases; nucleotides outside the gene matches: 9. Germline V gene data show CDR1 as SGHTA and CDR2 as FQGNSA.